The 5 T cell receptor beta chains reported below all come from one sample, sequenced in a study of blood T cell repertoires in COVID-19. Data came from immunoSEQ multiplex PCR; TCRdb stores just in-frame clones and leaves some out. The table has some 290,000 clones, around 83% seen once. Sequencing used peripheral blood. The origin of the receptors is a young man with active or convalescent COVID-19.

CDR3 sequence: CASSYTPDSEQFF. Here the CDR3 DNA reads TGTGCCAGCAGTTATACTCCGGACAGTGAGCAGTTCTTC. The rearrangement uses TRBV12-3 or TRBV12-4 and TRBJ2-1; possibly TRBD1 for D (6 bases). The V end was cut by 4 bases, the J end by 9 bases, with 13 bases between. This CDR3 is built from 13 residues.

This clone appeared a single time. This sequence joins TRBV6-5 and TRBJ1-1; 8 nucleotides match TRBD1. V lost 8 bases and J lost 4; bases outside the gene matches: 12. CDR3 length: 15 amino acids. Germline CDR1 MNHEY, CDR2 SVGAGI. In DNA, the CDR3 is TGTGCCAGCGCCCGGGACAGGAGGAGGGGCACTGAAGCTTTCTTT. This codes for CASARDRRRGTEAFF.

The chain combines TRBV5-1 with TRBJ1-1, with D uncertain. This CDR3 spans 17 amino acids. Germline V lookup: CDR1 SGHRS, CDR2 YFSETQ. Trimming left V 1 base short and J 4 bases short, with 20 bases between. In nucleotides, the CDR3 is TGCGCCAGCAGCTTGAAGAGCTGGCGGGATAGTGGCACTGAAGCTTTCTTT. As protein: CASSLKSWRDSGTEAFF.

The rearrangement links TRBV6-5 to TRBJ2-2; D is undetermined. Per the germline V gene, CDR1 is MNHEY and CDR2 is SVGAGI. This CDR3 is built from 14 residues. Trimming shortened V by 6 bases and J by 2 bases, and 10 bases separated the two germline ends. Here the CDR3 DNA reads TGTGCCAGCAGCAGAGACATAAACACCGGGGAGCTGTTTTTT. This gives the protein CASSRDINTGELFF.

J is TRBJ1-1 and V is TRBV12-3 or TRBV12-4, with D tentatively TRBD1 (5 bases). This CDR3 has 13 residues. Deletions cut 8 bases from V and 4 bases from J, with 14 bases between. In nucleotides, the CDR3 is TGTGCCAGCGCGGCGGGGCTTGGCACTGAAGCTTTCTTT. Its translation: CASAAGLGTEAFF.